The 26 T cell receptor beta chains presented below share a single source sample, sequenced in a study of CD8 T cells in ankylosing spondylitis. Using its own MiXCR run on the 5' RACE reads, TCRdb lists one record per CDR3 protein. This sample has some 200,000 distinct CDR3 sequences, with 13% found just once. Sequenced sample: blood, either unsorted or a sorted T cell fraction (not recorded which). These receptor sequences come from a male donor with ankylosing spondylitis or in good health (not recorded which).

In its sample, this clonotype was seen a few times. The chain employs TRBV7-9 and TRBJ1-1; 7 bases map to TRBD1. Germline CDR1 and CDR2: SEHNR and FQNEAQ (reference sequence). The CDR3 is made up of 15 amino acids. V shed 5 bases and J 4 bases; nucleotides not matched to a gene: 10. CDR3 sequence: CASSALEGASTEAFF. CDR3 nucleotide sequence: TGTGCCAGCAGCGCCTTGGAGGGGGCGAGCACTGAAGCTTTCTTT.

This clonotype was seen more than once but under ten times. V is TRBV20-1 and J is TRBJ1-5; weak D call: TRBD1 (5 bases). Germline V gene lookup returns CDR1 DFQATT and CDR2 SNEGSKA (reference sequence). This CDR3 comprises 14 residues. The germline V and J ends were trimmed by 1 base and 2 bases, with 9 bases remaining between them. The CDR3 DNA is TGCAGTGCTAGAGCCAGGGATGGCAATCAGCCCCAGCATTTT. It codes for CSARARDGNQPQHF.

This clonotype was seen a few times. The genes are TRBV5-1 and TRBJ2-1, with TRBD2 matching over 14 bases. This CDR3 is built from 19 residues. The V gene's germline CDR1 is SGHRS and CDR2 YFSETQ. V dropped 4 bases and J dropped 7; count of bases not matched to a gene: 16. The CDR3 bases are TGCGCCAGCAGCGTGGGACTAGCGGGGGAAATCATAGGTTGGAATGAGCAGTTCTTC. As protein: CASSVGLAGEIIGWNEQFF.

The genes are TRBV11-2 and TRBJ2-3; no clear D. Trimming pared 0 bases from V and 0 bases from J, leaving 13 bases between. The length of the CDR3 is 17 residues. The germline V gene encodes CDR1 SGHAT and CDR2 FQNNGV. This CDR3 is CASSLEFSAISTDTQYF. CDR3 nucleotide sequence: TGTGCCAGCAGCTTAGAATTCTCGGCAATCAGCACAGATACGCAGTATTTT.

This sequence joins TRBV7-9 and TRBJ2-5; D is uncertain. Germline CDR1 and CDR2: SEHNR and FQNEAQ (reference sequence). The CDR3 loop spans 12 amino acids. V lost 5 bases to trimming and J lost 5 bases, with 9 bases between them. This CDR3 is CASSPISETQYF. DNA for the CDR3: TGTGCCAGCAGCCCCATCAGCGAGACCCAGTACTTC.

This sequence joins TRBV15 and TRBJ1-1, with D tentatively TRBD1 (5 bases). Germline CDR1 is LNHNV and CDR2 is YYDKDF (reference sequence). The CDR3 is 15 residues long. V was cut by 5 bases and J by 4 bases, with 17 bases left in between. For the CDR3, the DNA is TGTGCCACCAGCCAAAAACGGGACGGAACCACTGAAGCTTTCTTT. Translated: CATSQKRDGTTEAFF.

The genes are TRBV4-1 and TRBJ1-1; D remains unclear. V dropped 0 bases and J dropped 1 base, with 9 bases sitting between them. The germline V gene encodes CDR1 MGHRA and CDR2 YSYEKL. The CDR3 covers 15 residues. DNA for the CDR3: TGCGCCAGCAGCCAAGAGAAGGCCGGGAACACTGAAGCTTTCTTT. It translates to CASSQEKAGNTEAFF.

On this clonotype: It may be a read error: a sequence one base away is much more abundant. V is TRBV12-3 or TRBV12-4 and J is TRBJ2-3; 7 bases match TRBD2. V lost 3 bases to trimming and J lost 0 bases; unmatched junction nucleotides: 3. The CDR3 is 15 amino acids. CDR3: CASSFNGRSTDTQYF. In DNA, the CDR3 is TGTGCCAGCAGTTTTAACGGGAGGAGCACAGATACGCAGTATTTT.

This clonotype was recorded at least ten times. The V call is TRBV20-1, the J call TRBJ2-1; 9 nucleotides agree with TRBD2. The V segment lost 3 bases and the J segment 3 bases; nucleotides outside the gene matches: 3. The CDR3 runs 14 residues. Germline-derived CDR1 and CDR2 are DFQATT and SNEGSKA (reference sequence). CDR3 amino acids: CSARGLAFYNEQFF. CDR3 nucleotides: TGCAGTGCTAGGGGACTAGCTTTCTACAATGAGCAGTTCTTC.

The rearrangement joins TRBV7-9 to TRBJ2-7; 7 bases fit TRBD2. The germline V gene has CDR1 SEHNR and CDR2 FQNEAQ (reference sequence). The CDR3 extends over 13 amino acids. V lost 9 bases to trimming and J lost 5 bases; unmatched junction nucleotides: 10. The CDR3 DNA reads TGTGCCAGAAGTTGGGGGGGATCCCACGAGCAGTACTTC. As protein: CARSWGGSHEQYF.

This clonotype has only a few counts. The chain recombines TRBV7-8 with TRBJ2-3; 9 nucleotides align to TRBD2. The V segment lost 5 bases and the J segment 2 bases; nucleotides outside the gene matches: 17. The CDR3 consists of 19 residues. Germline V gives CDR1 SGHVS, CDR2 FQNEAQ. In DNA, the CDR3 is TGTGCCAGCAGCCCGACCCTTTTGGAAGCGGGGGGACTCACAGATACGCAGTATTTT. This gives the protein CASSPTLLEAGGLTDTQYF. The full variable domain, completed using reference TRBV7-8 and TRBJ2-3, is GAGVSQSPRYKVAKRGQDVALRCDPISGHVSLFWYQQALGQGPEFLTYFQNEAQLDKSGLPSDRFFAERPEGSVSTLKIQRTQQEDSAVYLCASSPTLLEAGGLTDTQYFGPGTRLTVL.

Only a few counts were recorded for this clonotype. The chain recombines TRBV23-1 with TRBJ2-2, with a weak D call TRBD1 (5 bases). TRBV23-1 is an ORF, with its function uncertain. V was cut by 6 bases and J by 0 bases, with 26 bases left in between. This CDR3 is built from 20 residues. The CDR3 is CASRLWAPGQGSANTGELFF. The CDR3 nucleotides read TGCGCCAGCAGGCTATGGGCCCCCGGGCAGGGATCTGCGAACACCGGGGAGCTGTTTTTT.

The rearrangement joins TRBV5-5 to TRBJ2-1, with TRBD2 matching 7 bases. The ends lost 6 bases at V and 0 bases at J; junction bases unmatched: 9. Looked up from germline, CDR1 is SGHKS and CDR2 is YYEKEE (reference sequence). CDR3 length: 16 residues. The CDR3 DNA follows: TGTGCCAGCACCTTCGGGGGGATGAGCTCCTACAATGAGCAGTTCTTC. Translation gives CASTFGGMSSYNEQFF.

The table lists this clonotype with many counts. The chain carries TRBV12-3 or TRBV12-4 and TRBJ2-7; D gene uncertain. Trimming shortened V by 3 bases and J by 0 bases, and 12 bases separated the two germline ends. CDR3 length: 15 residues. CDR3: CASSFEWQLSYEQYF. The DNA for the CDR3 is TGTGCCAGCAGTTTCGAGTGGCAGCTCTCCTACGAGCAGTACTTC.

This clonotype came up many times. The V call is TRBV12-3 or TRBV12-4, the J call TRBJ1-1; TRBD1 is a possible D gene (6 bases). The CDR3 consists of 15 residues. Trimming pared 5 bases from V and 5 bases from J, leaving 18 bases between. The CDR3 coding sequence is TGTGCCAGCAGTCCCCCCCCACAGGGCGCGACTGAAGCTTTCTTT. Its translation is CASSPPPQGATEAFF.

This clonotype turned up a few times. The V and J genes are TRBV6-2 or TRBV6-3 and TRBJ1-1, with 8 bases fitting TRBD1. CDR3 size: 18 residues. After removal of 6 bases from V and 0 bases from J, the junction contained 15 bases not matched to a gene. Germline CDR1 reads MNHEY; CDR2 reads SVGEGT. CDR3 residues: CASSFPDREVGMNTEAFF. The CDR3, as DNA: TGTGCCAGCAGCTTCCCGGACAGGGAAGTCGGGATGAACACTGAAGCTTTCTTT.

J is TRBJ2-2 and V is TRBV20-1; D unresolved. This CDR3 spans 16 amino acids. V lost 1 base and J lost 4, with 16 bases in between. CDR1 DFQATT and CDR2 SNEGSKA come from the germline V gene (reference sequence). The CDR3 spells CSARARGGELTGELFF. In DNA, the CDR3 is TGCAGTGCTAGAGCCCGTGGCGGAGAGCTCACCGGGGAGCTGTTTTTT.

The chain combines TRBV6-1 with TRBJ2-7, with TRBD2 identical over 9 bases. This CDR3 is 14 amino acids long. CDR1 and CDR2 (germline): MNHNS, SASEGT. The V gene end was trimmed by 6 bases and the J gene end by 4 bases; junction bases not matched to a gene: 7. CDR3 protein: CASSQREASYEQYF. In DNA, the CDR3 is TGTGCCAGCAGCCAGCGGGAGGCCTCATACGAGCAGTACTTC.

At least ten counts were recorded for this clonotype. The V call is TRBV7-8, the J call TRBJ2-5; either TRBD1 or TRBD2 may fit D (6 bases each). The CDR3 runs to 18 residues. Germline CDR1 and CDR2: SGHVS and FQNEAQ. Deletions cut 0 bases from V and 3 bases from J, with 20 bases between. The CDR3, as DNA: TGTGCCAGCAGCTTAGCGCTGCGGGACTCCGAGGGGGAAGAGACCCAGTACTTC. It yields the protein CASSLALRDSEGEETQYF.

This clonotype came up a few times. This chain links TRBV30 with TRBJ2-2, with a possible D match to TRBD1 (5 bases). The CDR3 has 15 residues. CDR1 and CDR2 from the germline V gene are GTSNPN and SVGIG (reference sequence). V was cut by 4 bases and J by 3 bases, with 15 bases left in between. The CDR3 DNA follows: TGTGCCTGGACTCTAACAGGAGCAGACACCGGGGAGCTGTTTTTT. As protein: CAWTLTGADTGELFF.

A few counts support this clonotype. The V gene is TRBV9, the J gene TRBJ2-4, with D possibly matching TRBD1 (6 bases). V was pared by 6 bases and J by 3 bases, with 13 bases between. The CDR3 totals 14 residues. The germline V gene has CDR1 SGDLS and CDR2 YYNGEE. CDR3 DNA: TGTGCCAGCAACACAGGGTATGGCAAAAACATTCAGTACTTC. Translation gives CASNTGYGKNIQYF.

The rearrangement joins TRBV2 to TRBJ1-1; D is perhaps TRBD1 (5 bases). The CDR3 consists of 14 residues. Germline V gene data show CDR1 as SNHLY and CDR2 as FYNNEI. Trimming pared 6 bases from V and 0 bases from J, leaving 11 bases between. The CDR3 DNA reads as TGTGCCAGCAGGGCAGGGAGGGTGAACACTGAAGCTTTCTTT. It is translated as CASRAGRVNTEAFF.

The rearrangement joins TRBV5-1 to TRBJ2-3; D possibly corresponds to TRBD2 (6 bases). Germline loops: CDR1 SGHRS, CDR2 YFSETQ. This CDR3 is built from 16 residues. Trimming stripped 4 bases from V and 3 bases from J, with 18 bases between. CDR3 coding DNA: TGCGCCAGCAGCCAGGCGGAAGGCGGGAAGACAGATACGCAGTATTTT. This sequence encodes CASSQAEGGKTDTQYF.

The chain has TRBV7-9 and TRBJ2-5; TRBD1 agrees at 7 bases. The CDR3 runs to 15 residues. Trimming at V came to 4 bases and at J to 5 bases, leaving 10 bases not matched to a gene. CDR1 is SEHNR and CDR2 is FQNEAQ in the germline V gene (reference sequence). CDR3 amino acids: CASSYGQAMGETQYF. CDR3 bases: TGTGCCAGCAGCTACGGACAGGCCATGGGGGAGACCCAGTACTTC.

This chain uses TRBV29-1 with TRBJ1-2; TRBD1 matches 8 bases. Germline values: CDR1 SQVTM, CDR2 ANQGSEA. J was trimmed by 6 bases and V by 2 bases; bases with no gene match: 8. This CDR3 is 14 amino acids long. CDR3 bases: TGCAGCGTTGAATCCCCGGACAGGGTTGATGGCTACACCTTC. It specifies CSVESPDRVDGYTF.

This clonotype was counted a single time. This sequence joins TRBV4-1 and TRBJ2-5; D possibly uses TRBD1 or TRBD2 (5 bases each). CDR3 size: 14 residues. Deletions cut 10 bases from V and 2 bases from J, with 17 bases between. The germline V gene has CDR1 MGHRA and CDR2 YSYEKL. The CDR3 region has the DNA TGCGCCACCCTCGGGACGAACCTTCAAGAGACCCAGTACTTC. It codes for CATLGTNLQETQYF.